The 30 T cell receptor beta chains below all came from one sample that was sequenced in a study of blood T cell repertoires in COVID-19. The assay was immunoSEQ multiplex PCR, and TCRdb's table has in-frame clones only and misses some. The sample has about 120,000 clones, about four fifths seen once. The sequencing input was peripheral blood. The receptors were gathered from a human donor in a cohort sampled during active COVID-19.

J is TRBJ1-2 and V is TRBV6-5; a possible D gene is TRBD1 (5 bases). The germline gives CDR1 MNHEY, CDR2 SVGAGI. V was cut by 0 bases and J by 8 bases, with 10 bases left in between. This CDR3 comprises 13 residues. The CDR3 sequence: CASSYSSGNGYTF. CDR3 sequence (DNA): TGTGCCAGCAGTTACTCGTCAGGGAACGGCTACACCTTC.

The count of this clone is one. The chain is built from TRBV28 and TRBJ1-5; D is unresolved. The CDR3 contains 15 residues. CDR1 and CDR2 (germline): MDHEN, SYDVKM. Trimming took 7 bases from V and 1 from J, leaving 14 bases between them. This chain's CDR3 is CASNKGGKSNQPQHF. The CDR3 nucleotides are TGTGCCAGCAACAAGGGAGGTAAAAGCAATCAGCCCCAGCATTTT.

The chain couples TRBV19 to TRBJ2-3; TRBD1 is a possible D gene (6 bases). In germline, CDR1 is LNHDA, CDR2 SQIVND (reference sequence). The germline V and J ends were trimmed by 6 bases and 4 bases, with 11 bases remaining between them. The CDR3 length is 13 residues. CDR3 in amino acids: CASRATGSDTQYF. CDR3 coding DNA: TGTGCCAGTAGGGCTACAGGGTCAGATACGCAGTATTTT.

This rearrangement joins TRBV18 to TRBJ2-7; 9 nucleotides align to TRBD2. This CDR3 has 17 residues. Germline V gene lookup returns CDR1 KGHSH and CDR2 LQKENI. The V and J ends lost 6 bases and 4 bases, in that order; junction bases with no gene match: 16. This CDR3 reads CASSQRVAGDLLYEQYF. CDR3 in DNA: TGTGCCAGCTCCCAACGGGTAGCGGGGGACCTCCTATACGAGCAGTACTTC.

This clone is a singleton in its sample. The V gene is TRBV27, the J gene TRBJ2-4; 8 bases map to TRBD2. CDR1 and CDR2 (germline): MNHEY, SMNVEV (reference sequence). The CDR3 is made up of 17 amino acids. V trimming: 5 bases; J trimming: 0 bases; junction bases outside the gene matches: 9. Here the CDR3 DNA reads TGTGCCAGCAGTAGCGGGAGAACGGTGCTAGCCAAAAACATTCAGTACTTC. Residues: CASSSGRTVLAKNIQYF.

In its sample, this clone was seen once. The rearrangement links TRBV19 to TRBJ1-2, with D possibly matching TRBD1 (6 bases). V was clipped by 5 bases and J by 6 bases, with 13 bases between them. Germline V lookup: CDR1 LNHDA, CDR2 SQIVND (reference sequence). This CDR3 is 13 amino acids long. CDR3 sequence: CASSFAGVNGYTF. CDR3 nucleotides: TGTGCCAGTAGTTTTGCAGGGGTTAATGGCTACACCTTC.

The chain is built from TRBV7-3 and TRBJ1-2; D perhaps matches TRBD1 (6 bases). The CDR3 runs to 15 residues. The V gene's germline CDR1 is SGHTA and CDR2 FQGTGA. V was clipped by 5 bases and J by 3 bases, with 16 bases between them. The chain's CDR3 is CASSPSAGVDYGYTF. CDR3 nucleotides: TGTGCCAGCAGCCCATCTGCAGGGGTCGACTATGGCTACACCTTC.

The rearrangement joins TRBV27 to TRBJ2-7; D perhaps matches TRBD2 (6 bases). V lost 5 bases and J lost 1, with 12 bases in between. CDR1 is MNHEY, CDR2 SMNVEV, per germline (reference sequence). This CDR3 region has 14 residues. CDR3: CASSPLADSYEQYF. In DNA, the CDR3 is TGTGCCAGCAGTCCCTTAGCGGATTCCTACGAGCAGTACTTC.

The chain uses TRBV5-1 and TRBJ2-3; no clear D. Per the germline V gene, CDR1 is SGHRS and CDR2 is YFSETQ. Trimming stripped 0 bases from V and 1 base from J, with 6 bases between. CDR3 size: 14 residues. The DNA of the CDR3 is TGCGCCAGCAGCTTGGTCCGGGGCACAGATACGCAGTATTTT. Residues: CASSLVRGTDTQYF.

This chain joins TRBV6-6 and TRBJ2-4; D might be TRBD2 (7 bases). The CDR3 is 14 amino acids. Looked up from germline, CDR1 is MNHNY and CDR2 is SVGAGI (reference sequence). Trimming cost V 7 bases and J 10 bases, with 20 bases left between them. The CDR3 nucleotides read TGTGCCAGCAAAAAAGGGGGAGGGAAGGAGATTCAGTACTTC. As protein: CASKKGGGKEIQYF.

This sequence joins TRBV6-5 and TRBJ2-1; 10 nucleotides align to TRBD1. Unmatched junction bases numbered 3, after V lost 10 bases and J lost 3 bases. CDR1 and CDR2 from the germline V gene are MNHEY and SVGAGI. The CDR3 totals 13 residues. The CDR3 region has the DNA TGTGCCACCAGGACAGGGGGCTACAATGAGCAGTTCTTC. Translated: CATRTGGYNEQFF.

The V and J genes are TRBV6-2 or TRBV6-3 and TRBJ2-6; no firm D call. CDR1 is MNHEY, CDR2 SVGEGT, per germline. The V end was cut by 1 base, the J end by 0 bases, with 7 bases between. This CDR3 is 16 amino acids long. The CDR3 DNA reads as TGTGCCAGCAGTTACTGGCTCAACTCTGGGGCCAACGTCCTGACTTTC. This encodes CASSYWLNSGANVLTF.

V and J are TRBV6-5 and TRBJ2-7; no clear D gene. This CDR3 region has 13 residues. Trimming cost V 7 bases and J 6 bases, with 16 bases left between them. CDR1 MNHEY and CDR2 SVGAGI come from the germline V gene. CDR3 residues: CASISESSGEQYF. The CDR3 DNA reads as TGTGCCAGCATATCCGAGAGTTCCGGCGAGCAGTACTTC.

The chain has TRBV9 and TRBJ1-1; 9 bases map to TRBD1. V shed 0 bases, J shed 2 bases, and the junction held 2 bases outside the gene matches. The CDR3 totals 15 residues. CDR1 and CDR2 (germline): SGDLS, YYNGEE. In DNA form, the CDR3 reads TGTGCCAGCAGCGTAGGGACAGGGGTTAACACTGAAGCTTTCTTT. Translating gives CASSVGTGVNTEAFF.

This clone was seen only a few times. CDR3 bases: TGTGCCAGCAGCCAAGGTGCGGGGGCGTGGGAGACCCAGTACTTC. Its protein is CASSQGAGAWETQYF. The chain carries TRBV14 and TRBJ2-5, with TRBD2 as a possible D gene (7 bases). This CDR3 is built from 15 residues. The V gene lost 1 base and the J gene lost 5 bases, with 14 bases spanning the gap. Germline CDR1 is SGHDN and CDR2 is FVKESK.

The chain has TRBV27 and TRBJ1-5, with D perhaps matching TRBD1 (6 bases). V was pared by 6 bases and J by 3 bases, with 12 bases between. Germline CDR1 and CDR2: MNHEY and SMNVEV (reference sequence). The CDR3 extends over 14 amino acids. The DNA of the CDR3 is TGTGCCAGCAGAGCAGCGGGGGCCAATCAGCCCCAGCATTTT. Protein sequence: CASRAAGANQPQHF.

This chain connects TRBV2 to TRBJ2-7; 11 bases align to TRBD1. The CDR3 runs to 19 residues. V shed 6 bases and J 3 bases; nucleotides not matched to a gene: 19. The V gene's germline CDR1 is SNHLY and CDR2 FYNNEI. CDR3 residues: CASSASGTGGSLGVYEQYF. The CDR3 DNA sequence: TGTGCCAGCAGCGCCTCCGGGACAGGGGGTTCTCTTGGGGTCTACGAGCAGTACTTC.

J is TRBJ2-7 and V is TRBV18, with TRBD1 matching 9 bases. Trimming at V came to 5 bases and at J to 0 bases, leaving 14 bases not matched to a gene. The CDR3 consists of 18 residues. The germline V gene has CDR1 KGHSH and CDR2 LQKENI. The CDR3 region has the DNA TGTGCCAGCTCATTCCTCCCCCCTCCGGGACAGGGCTCCTACGAGCAGTACTTC. Translated: CASSFLPPPGQGSYEQYF.

This chain links TRBV4-1 with TRBJ1-1; 11 bases map to TRBD1. CDR1 is MGHRA and CDR2 is YSYEKL in the germline V gene. V shed 1 base and J 5 bases; nucleotides not matched to a gene: 6. CDR3 length: 16 residues. The CDR3 loop is CASSQGTGGARTEAFF. CDR3 nucleotide sequence: TGCGCCAGCAGCCAAGGGACAGGGGGCGCGAGGACTGAAGCTTTCTTT.

The table lists this clone with a few counts. The chain uses TRBV6-5 and TRBJ2-7; TRBD1 might be the D (5 bases). This CDR3 is 15 amino acids long. The V end was cut by 2 bases, the J end by 2 bases, with 13 bases between. Germline loops: CDR1 MNHEY, CDR2 SVGAGI. The CDR3 DNA reads TGTGCCAGCAGTTACGGTAGGGGTAAAGCCTACGAGCAGTACTTC. Translated: CASSYGRGKAYEQYF.

The V gene is TRBV18, the J gene TRBJ1-2; 7 positions agree with TRBD1. Germline CDR1 KGHSH, CDR2 LQKENI. V trimming: 4 bases; J trimming: 2 bases; junction bases outside the gene matches: 4. The CDR3 has 14 residues. The CDR3 sequence is CASSLDRANYGYTF. For the CDR3, the DNA is TGTGCCAGCTCACTAGACAGGGCGAACTATGGCTACACCTTC.

V and J are TRBV9 and TRBJ2-3, with D possibly TRBD2 on 5 matching bases. The CDR3 spans 14 residues. Between the trimmed V and J ends, which lost 4 bases and 5 bases, there was a span of 14 bases. Germline values: CDR1 SGDLS, CDR2 YYNGEE. The CDR3 DNA reads TGTGCCAGCAGCCCAATCGTAGGGAGAGATACGCAGTATTTT. Its protein product is CASSPIVGRDTQYF.

The chain links TRBV7-9 to TRBJ2-7, with a weak D call TRBD1 (6 bases). This CDR3 spans 15 amino acids. CDR1 is SEHNR and CDR2 is FQNEAQ in the germline V gene (reference sequence). The ends were cut back, 1 base at V and 0 bases at J, with 10 bases in the middle. CDR3 coding DNA: TGTGCCAGCAGCTTAGAGGGACAAAACTCCTACGAGCAGTACTTC. Protein sequence: CASSLEGQNSYEQYF.

The rearrangement links TRBV6-6 to TRBJ2-3, with 12 nucleotides matching TRBD2. This CDR3 region has 14 residues. Germline CDR1 and CDR2: MNHNY and SVGAGI (reference sequence). Trimming at V came to 6 bases and at J to 5 bases, leaving 3 bases not matched to a gene. The CDR3: CASRLAGGGDTQYF. The CDR3 bases are TGTGCCAGCAGACTAGCGGGGGGTGGAGATACGCAGTATTTT.

With respect to this clone: A junction boundary mismatches the germline segment, possibly from a read error. This rearrangement joins TRBV7-7 to TRBJ2-2; 15 bases align to TRBD2. The germline V gene has CDR1 SSHAT and CDR2 FNYEAQ (reference sequence). This CDR3 contains 17 residues. In nucleotides, the CDR3 is TGTGCTAGCAGCCCCGGACTAGCGGGAGGGCCAGGCGGGGAGCTGTTTTTT. Its protein is CASSPGLAGGPGGELFF.

V is TRBV12-5 and J is TRBJ1-3, with 9 bases identical to TRBD1. CDR1 and CDR2 (germline): LGHNT, FRNRAP. The CDR3 length is 13 residues. The trim removed 6 bases at V and 5 bases at J, leaving 2 bases unmatched. The CDR3 coding sequence is TGTGCTAGTGGGGGGACAGGGAGAAACACCATATATTTT. Protein product: CASGGTGRNTIYF. The full variable domain, with the rest looked up from reference TRBV12-5 and TRBJ1-3, is DARVTQTPRHKVTEMGQEVTMRCQPILGHNTVFWYRQTMMQGLELLAYFRNRAPLDDSGMPKDRFSAEMPDATLATLKIQPSEPRDSAVYFCASGGTGRNTIYFGEGSWLTVV.

The chain joins TRBV19 to TRBJ2-1; TRBD2 agrees at 10 bases. Germline-derived CDR1 and CDR2 are LNHDA and SQIVND (reference sequence). J was trimmed by 7 bases and V by 0 bases; bases with no gene match: 12. The CDR3 extends over 18 amino acids. The DNA for the CDR3 is TGTGCCAGTAGTATAGATCCTCGGGGTAGCGGGGGGCTTAATGAGCAGTTCTTC. Its protein is CASSIDPRGSGGLNEQFF.

A word on this clone: The sample has other DNA sequences that encode this CDR3 too. The rearrangement joins TRBV7-9 to TRBJ2-1; 7 nucleotides match TRBD1. Unmatched junction bases numbered 3, after V lost 4 bases and J lost 0 bases. Germline V gives CDR1 SEHNR, CDR2 FQNEAQ (reference sequence). The CDR3 runs 15 residues. As DNA, the CDR3 is TGTGCCAGCAGCTCGGGACAGTCCTCCTACAATGAGCAGTTCTTC. Encoded protein: CASSSGQSSYNEQFF.

This clone was seen a handful of times. V usage is TRBV7-9 and J usage is TRBJ1-1; possible D gene TRBD1, 5 bases. The CDR3 loop spans 17 amino acids. The germline V and J ends were trimmed by 6 bases and 5 bases, with 25 bases remaining between them. Germline V gene data show CDR1 as SEHNR and CDR2 as FQNEAQ (reference sequence). This CDR3 is CASSETAGRGLGTEAFF. The DNA for the CDR3 is TGTGCCAGCAGTGAAACGGCAGGGCGGGGTTTGGGGACTGAAGCTTTCTTT. Full variable domain (missing parts from reference TRBV7-9 and TRBJ1-1): DTGVSQNPRHKITKRGQNVTFRCDPISEHNRLYWYRQTLGQGPEFLTYFQNEAQLEKSRLLSDRFSAERPKGSFSTLEIQRTEQGDSAMYLCASSETAGRGLGTEAFFGQGTRLTVV.

V is TRBV14 and J is TRBJ2-7; D remains unclear. CDR3 length: 14 amino acids. The germline V gene encodes CDR1 SGHDN and CDR2 FVKESK. V dropped 0 bases and J dropped 0 bases, with 6 bases sitting between them. CDR3 loop: CASSQDMSSYEQYF. The CDR3, as DNA: TGTGCCAGCAGCCAAGACATGAGCTCCTACGAGCAGTACTTC.